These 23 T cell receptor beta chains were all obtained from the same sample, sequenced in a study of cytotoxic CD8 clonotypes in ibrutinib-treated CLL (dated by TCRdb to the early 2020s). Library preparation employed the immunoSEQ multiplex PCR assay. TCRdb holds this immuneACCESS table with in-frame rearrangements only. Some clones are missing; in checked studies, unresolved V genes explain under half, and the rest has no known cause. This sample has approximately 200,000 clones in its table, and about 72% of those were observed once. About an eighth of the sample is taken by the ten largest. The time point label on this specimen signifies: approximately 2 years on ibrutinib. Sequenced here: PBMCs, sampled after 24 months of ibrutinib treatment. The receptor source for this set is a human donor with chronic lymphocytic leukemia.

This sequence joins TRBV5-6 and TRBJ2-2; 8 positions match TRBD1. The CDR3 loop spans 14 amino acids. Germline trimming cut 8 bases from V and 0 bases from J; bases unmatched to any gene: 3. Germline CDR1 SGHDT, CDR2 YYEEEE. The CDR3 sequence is CASRDRSNTGELFF. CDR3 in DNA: TGTGCCAGTAGGGACAGGTCGAACACCGGGGAGCTGTTTTTT.

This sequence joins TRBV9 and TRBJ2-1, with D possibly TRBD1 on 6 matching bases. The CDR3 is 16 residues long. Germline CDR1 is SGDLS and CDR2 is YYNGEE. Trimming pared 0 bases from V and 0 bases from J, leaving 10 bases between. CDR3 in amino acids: CASSVEGTFSYNEQFF. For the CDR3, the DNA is TGTGCCAGCAGCGTAGAAGGGACATTCTCCTACAATGAGCAGTTCTTC.

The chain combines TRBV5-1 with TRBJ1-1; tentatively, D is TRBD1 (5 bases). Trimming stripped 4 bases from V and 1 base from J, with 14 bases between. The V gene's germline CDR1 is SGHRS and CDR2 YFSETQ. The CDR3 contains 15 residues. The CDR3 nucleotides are TGCGCCAGCAGCCAGGTCGGGGCTTCGAACACTGAAGCTTTCTTT. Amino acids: CASSQVGASNTEAFF. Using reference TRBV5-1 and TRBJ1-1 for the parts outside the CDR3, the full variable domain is KAGVTQTPRYLIKTRGQQVTLSCSPISGHRSVSWYQQTPGQGLQFLFEYFSETQRNKGNFPGRFSGRQFSNSRSEMNVSTLELGDSALYLCASSQVGASNTEAFFGQGTRLTVV.

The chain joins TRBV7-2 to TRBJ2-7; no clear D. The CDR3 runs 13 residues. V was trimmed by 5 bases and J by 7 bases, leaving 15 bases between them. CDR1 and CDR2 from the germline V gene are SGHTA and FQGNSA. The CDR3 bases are TGTGCCAGCAGCCTGGGAACCGCACTTGAGCAGTACTTC. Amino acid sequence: CASSLGTALEQYF. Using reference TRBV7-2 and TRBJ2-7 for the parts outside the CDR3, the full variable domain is GAGVSQSPSNKVTEKGKDVELRCDPISGHTALYWYRQSLGQGLEFLIYFQGNSAPDKSGLPSDRFSAERTGGSVSTLTIQRTQQEDSAVYLCASSLGTALEQYFGPGTRLTVT.

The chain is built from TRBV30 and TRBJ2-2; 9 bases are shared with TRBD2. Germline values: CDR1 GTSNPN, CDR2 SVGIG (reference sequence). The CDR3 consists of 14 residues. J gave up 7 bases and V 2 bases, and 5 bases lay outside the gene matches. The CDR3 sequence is CAWSSAGGFGELFF. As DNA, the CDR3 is TGTGCCTGGAGTAGTGCGGGAGGGTTCGGGGAGCTGTTTTTT.

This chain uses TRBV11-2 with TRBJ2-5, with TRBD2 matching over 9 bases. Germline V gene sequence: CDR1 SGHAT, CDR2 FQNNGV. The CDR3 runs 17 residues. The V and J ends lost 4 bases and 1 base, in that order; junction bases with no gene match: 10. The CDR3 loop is CASSSIRPSGVQETQYF. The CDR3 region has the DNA TGTGCCAGCAGCTCTATAAGACCTAGCGGGGTCCAAGAGACCCAGTACTTC.

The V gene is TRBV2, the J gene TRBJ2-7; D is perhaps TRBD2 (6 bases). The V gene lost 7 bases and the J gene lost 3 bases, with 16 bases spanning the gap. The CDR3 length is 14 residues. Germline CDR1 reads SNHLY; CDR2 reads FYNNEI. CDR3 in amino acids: CASKGLSGFYEQYF. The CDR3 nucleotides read TGTGCCAGCAAAGGACTATCTGGATTCTACGAGCAGTACTTC.

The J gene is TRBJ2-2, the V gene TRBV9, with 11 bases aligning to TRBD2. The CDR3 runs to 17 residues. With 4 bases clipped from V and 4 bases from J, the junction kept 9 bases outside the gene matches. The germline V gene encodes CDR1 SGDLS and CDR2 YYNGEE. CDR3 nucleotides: TGTGCCAGCAGCTCCCGTTTAGCGGGAGGGGTCACCGGGGAGCTGTTTTTT. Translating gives CASSSRLAGGVTGELFF. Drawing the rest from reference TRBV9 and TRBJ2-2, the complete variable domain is DSGVTQTPKHLITATGQRVTLRCSPRSGDLSVYWYQQSLDQGLQFLIQYYNGEERAKGNILERFSAQQFPDLHSELNLSSLELGDSALYFCASSSRLAGGVTGELFFGEGSRLTVL.

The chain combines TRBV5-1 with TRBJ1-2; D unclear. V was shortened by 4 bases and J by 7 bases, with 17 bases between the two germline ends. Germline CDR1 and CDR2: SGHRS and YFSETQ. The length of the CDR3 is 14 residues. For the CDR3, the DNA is TGCGCCAGCAGCCGAGAGACCCCGCCGGGTGGCTACACCTTC. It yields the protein CASSRETPPGGYTF.

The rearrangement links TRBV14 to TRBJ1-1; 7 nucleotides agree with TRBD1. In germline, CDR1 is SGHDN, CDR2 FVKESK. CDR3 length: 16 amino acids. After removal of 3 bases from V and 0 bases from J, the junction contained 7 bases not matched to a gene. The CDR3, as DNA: TGTGCCAGCAGCCATTGGGAGGGGGCTTTGAACACTGAAGCTTTCTTT. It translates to CASSHWEGALNTEAFF.

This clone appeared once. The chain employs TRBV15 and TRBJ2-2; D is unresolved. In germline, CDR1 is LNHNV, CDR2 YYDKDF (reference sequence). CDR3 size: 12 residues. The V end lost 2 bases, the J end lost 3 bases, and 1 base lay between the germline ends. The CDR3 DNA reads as TGTGCCACCAGCAGATACACCGGGGAGCTGTTTTTT. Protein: CATSRYTGELFF.

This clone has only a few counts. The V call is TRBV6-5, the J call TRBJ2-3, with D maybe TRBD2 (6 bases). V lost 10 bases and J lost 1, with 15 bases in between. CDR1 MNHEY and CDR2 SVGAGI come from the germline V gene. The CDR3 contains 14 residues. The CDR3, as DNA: TGTGCCACCATAAGGAGGGCCGGCACAGATACGCAGTATTTT. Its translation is CATIRRAGTDTQYF.

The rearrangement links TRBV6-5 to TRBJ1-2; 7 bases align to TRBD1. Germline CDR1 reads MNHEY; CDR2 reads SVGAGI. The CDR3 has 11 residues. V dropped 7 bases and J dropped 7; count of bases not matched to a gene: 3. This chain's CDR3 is CASTQGGGYTF. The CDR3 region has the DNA TGTGCCAGCACTCAGGGGGGTGGCTACACCTTC.

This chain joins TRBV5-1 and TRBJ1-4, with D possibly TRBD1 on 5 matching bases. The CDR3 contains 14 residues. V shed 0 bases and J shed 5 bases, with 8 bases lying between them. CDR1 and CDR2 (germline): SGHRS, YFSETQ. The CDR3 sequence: CASSLDRLNEKLFF. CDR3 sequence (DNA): TGCGCCAGCAGCTTGGACAGGTTGAATGAAAAACTGTTTTTT.

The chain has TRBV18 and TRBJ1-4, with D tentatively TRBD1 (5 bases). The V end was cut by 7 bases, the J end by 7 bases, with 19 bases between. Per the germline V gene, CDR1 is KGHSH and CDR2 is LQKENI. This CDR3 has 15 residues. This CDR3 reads CASFSVFGASEKLFF. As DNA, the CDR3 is TGTGCCAGCTTCTCAGTATTCGGGGCGAGTGAAAAACTGTTTTTT.

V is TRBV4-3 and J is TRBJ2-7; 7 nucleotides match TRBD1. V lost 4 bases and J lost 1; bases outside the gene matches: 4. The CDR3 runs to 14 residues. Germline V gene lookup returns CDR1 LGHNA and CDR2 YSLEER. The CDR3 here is CASSPYRGSYEQYF. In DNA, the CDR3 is TGCGCCAGCAGCCCATACAGGGGTTCCTACGAGCAGTACTTC.

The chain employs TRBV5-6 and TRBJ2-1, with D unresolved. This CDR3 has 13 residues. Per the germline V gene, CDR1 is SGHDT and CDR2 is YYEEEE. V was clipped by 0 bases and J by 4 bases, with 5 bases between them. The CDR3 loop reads CASSLDRYNEQFF. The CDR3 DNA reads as TGTGCCAGCAGCTTGGACCGATACAATGAGCAGTTCTTC.

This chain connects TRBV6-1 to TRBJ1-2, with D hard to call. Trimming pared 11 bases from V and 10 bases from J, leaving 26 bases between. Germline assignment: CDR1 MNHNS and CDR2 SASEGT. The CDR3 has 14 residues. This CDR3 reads CAATEDTRGRVYTF. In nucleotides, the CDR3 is TGTGCCGCGACCGAAGACACTCGCGGAAGAGTCTACACCTTC.

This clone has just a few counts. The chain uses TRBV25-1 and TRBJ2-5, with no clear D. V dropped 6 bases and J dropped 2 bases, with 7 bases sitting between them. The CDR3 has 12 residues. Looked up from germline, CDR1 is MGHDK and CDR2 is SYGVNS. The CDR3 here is CASRVGQETQYF. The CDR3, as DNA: TGTGCCAGCAGGGTGGGACAAGAGACCCAGTACTTC.

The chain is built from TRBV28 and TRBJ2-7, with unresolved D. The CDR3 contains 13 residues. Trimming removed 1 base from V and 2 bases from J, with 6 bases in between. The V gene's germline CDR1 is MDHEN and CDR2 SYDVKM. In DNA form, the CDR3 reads TGTGCCAGCAGTTTATACGGACCCTACGAGCAGTACTTC. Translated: CASSLYGPYEQYF.

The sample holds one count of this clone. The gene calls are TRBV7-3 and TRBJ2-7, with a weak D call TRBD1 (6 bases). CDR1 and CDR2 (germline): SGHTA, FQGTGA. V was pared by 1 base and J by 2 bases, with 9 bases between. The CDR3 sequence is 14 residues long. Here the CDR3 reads CASSLIGGTYEQYF. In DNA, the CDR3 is TGTGCCAGCAGCTTAATTGGGGGCACCTACGAGCAGTACTTC.

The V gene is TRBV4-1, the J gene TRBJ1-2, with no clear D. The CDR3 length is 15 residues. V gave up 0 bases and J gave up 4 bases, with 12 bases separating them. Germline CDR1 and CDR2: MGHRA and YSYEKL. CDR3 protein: CASSQDSELGYGYTF. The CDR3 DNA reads TGCGCCAGCAGCCAAGATTCAGAGCTCGGCTATGGCTACACCTTC.

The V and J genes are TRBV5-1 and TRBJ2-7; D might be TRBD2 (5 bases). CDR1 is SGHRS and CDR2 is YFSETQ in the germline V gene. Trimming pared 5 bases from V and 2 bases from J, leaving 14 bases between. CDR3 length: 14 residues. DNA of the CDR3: TGCGCCAGCAGTATGGGAGAAACTCCCTACGAGCAGTACTTC. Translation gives CASSMGETPYEQYF.